This T cell receptor (beta chain) was observed in a study of graft-versus-host responses after intestinal transplantation. Study as a whole: Each recipient received anti-thymocyte globulin induction, then tacrolimus and steroids for around three years.

The table came from immunoSEQ multiplex PCR; TCRdb's copy has only in-frame clones and leaves some out. The data show tens of thousands of clones, roughly nine tenths seen once. Findings of the study overall: Declines in HvG clones occurring early post-transplant were associated with peak circulating GvH clone levels. GvH clones turned up in recipient marrow; some had shown up first in ileum or blood.

Note on this clone: Its antigen is unknown.

V was pared by 5 bases and J by 3 bases, with 3 bases of the junction left unmatched. Germline V gives CDR1 MNHEY, CDR2 SMNVEV (reference sequence). This CDR3 has 13 residues. This receptor was obtained from a human donor who received an intestinal transplant. The sample here was unstimulated CD4+ T cells sorted from spleen or lymph node cells, taken before intestinal transplant. V is TRBV27 and J is TRBJ1-1; TRBD1 matches at 7 bases. The chain's CDR3 is CASSVTGHTEAFF. CDR3 nucleotides: TGTGCCAGCAGTGTGACAGGGCACACTGAAGCTTTCTTT.